The source of this T cell receptor (beta chain) is a study of OX40 agonist ivuxolimab in advanced cancers. Context from the whole study: Ivuxolimab was an agonistic, fully human IgG2 monoclonal antibody directed against OX40 (CD134), a costimulatory receptor. Intravenous ivuxolimab was administered to patients every 2 weeks at six dose levels: 0.01, 0.1, 0.3, 1.5, 3 and 10 mg/kg. Of the approximately 54 dose-escalation patients, hepatocellular carcinoma was present in some 19, melanoma in some 15, renal cell carcinoma in 9 and head and neck cancer in 9. In the dose-escalation cohort, more than 80% of patients were male, and the mean age was 60 years with a range of about 20 to 79. Prior anti-PD-1, anti-PD-L1 or anti-CTLA-4 therapy was permitted, and about two fifths of dose-escalation patients had received checkpoint inhibitors. Partial responses were achieved by three dose-escalation patients, of whom one had hepatocellular carcinoma and two had cutaneous melanoma. The point of sequencing TCRbeta in the periphery was to test whether ivuxolimab changed TCR sequence diversity and drove clonal T-cell expansion. The paper covers the monotherapy dose-escalation part of the phase I ivuxolimab trial, which included N of about 56 patients. General findings and caveats noted by the study authors: After ivuxolimab, expanded clones were on average more numerous among CD8+ T cells than among CD4+ T cells. Low levels of normalized T-cell clonal expansion were also shown by some nonresponding patients. In the 0.1-3.0 mg/kg groups, partial responders had among the lowest normalized peripheral clonal expansion, particularly in CD8+ T cells. Which antigens the clonally expanded peripheral T cells were specific for was not determined. Clonal expansion of both CD4+ and CD8+ blood T cells was observed from baseline to week 6 at doses 0.1 to 3.0 mg/kg.

Notes on this clone: What antigen it recognizes has not been identified. No much larger clonotype is one base removed from it; base qualities were not supplied.

Genomic DNA was extracted from sorted cells for sequencing of the TCRbeta CDR3 region. The immunoSEQ Assay was used for sequencing of TCRbeta CDR3 regions. In its TCRdb copy, this immuneACCESS table keeps in-frame sequences only and misses some clones. Where compared with another copy, unresolved V genes explain less than half of these, and the others have no known cause. Counted in this sample were tens of thousands of clones; 87% of them appeared once. Approximately 2.5% of the sample belongs to the ten largest clones. Patients with a history of autoimmune disease or receiving systemic immunosuppression were excluded from the trial. Peripheral blood for TCR sequencing was collected from all dose cohorts at baseline, on cycle 4 day 1, and on cycle 7 day 1. Samples came from an open-label, multicenter, first-in-human phase I dose-escalation trial of ivuxolimab. Adults with locally advanced or metastatic melanoma, renal cell carcinoma, hepatocellular carcinoma or head and neck squamous cell carcinoma were enrolled in the trial. CD4+ and CD8+ T cells were sorted separately from peripheral blood before TCR sequencing.

The TCR sequence derives from an adult with an advanced solid tumor such as melanoma, head and neck, liver or kidney cancer. Source: CD4+ or CD8+ T cells sorted from blood, taken in a trial of the OX40 agonist ivuxolimab.

The CDR3 reads as follows: CAWRRLGEKLFF. The nucleotides are TGTGCCTGGCGCAGGCTGGGGGAAAAACTGTTTTTT. The rearranged segments are TRBV30 and TRBJ1-4; the D gene lacks a confident call. The junction shows trimming of 5 bases on V and 8 bases on J, plus 12 bases between the germline ends. The CDR3, from cysteine to phenylalanine, totals 12 residues. Here the CDR3 DNA is all that survives: 36 bases in frame from base 1. The germline V gene (reference sequence) provides CDR1 GTSNPN and CDR2 SVGIG.